The rows below give T cell receptor beta chains drawn from one sample of a study of blood T cells in healthy people across ages. TCRdb used MiXCR to reprocess the 5' RACE reads, holding one entry per CDR3 protein. The sample records around 870,000 distinct CDR3 sequences, under 30% being singletons. Specimen: blood. All receptors come from a woman aged 80 or over in good health. CDR3s include the opening cysteine and the closing phenylalanine or tryptophan. D genes are given only for firm matches. Rows may omit the clone size; those that give it use once, few, many or a size class.

j_call	clone_size	v_call	d_call	cdr3_nt	cdr3_aa
TRBJ1-2	few	TRBV20-1	NA	TGCAGTGCTAGGCATCTGGGGTACTATGGCTACACCTTC	CSARHLGYYGYTF
TRBJ2-5	NA	TRBV28	TRBD2	TGTGCCAGCAGTTCGACCGGACTAGCGGGAGTAGAGACCCAGTACTTC	CASSSTGLAGVETQYF
TRBJ2-3	NA	TRBV12-3/TRBV12-4	NA	TGTGCCAGCAGTTTAAGGCAGGGGAACACAGATGCGCAATATTTT	CASSLRQGNTDAQYF
TRBJ2-1	many	TRBV7-6	TRBD1	TGTGCCAGCAGCAAGGGACAGGGGGCGTGGGAGCAGTTCTTC	CASSKGQGAWEQFF
TRBJ2-2	few	TRBV7-2	TRBD1	TGTGCCAGCAGAGCGGACAGGGGTACTACCGGGGAGCTGTTTTTT	CASRADRGTTGELFF
TRBJ2-1	many	TRBV11-2	NA	TGTGCCAGCAGCTTAGAGGGAGGCCGGCTCGGGCAGTTCTTC	CASSLEGGRLGQFF
TRBJ1-2	NA	TRBV7-2	NA	TGTGCCAGCAGTAGCCCAGGACGGTATGGCTACACCTTC	CASSSPGRYGYTF
TRBJ2-5	NA	TRBV7-9	TRBD1	TGTGCCAGCAGCTTGCTAAGTCCGACAGGGCAAGAGACCCAGTACTTC	CASSLLSPTGQETQYF
TRBJ2-7	NA	TRBV5-1	NA	TGCGCCAGCAGCTTGGAAGGGGCCGAGCAGTACTTC	CASSLEGAEQYF
TRBJ2-1	NA	TRBV5-8	TRBD1	TGTGCCAGCAGCCTTGGCAGGGGGCGAAACTGCGAGCAGTTCTTC	CASSLGRGRNCEQFF
TRBJ2-1	many	TRBV10-3	TRBD1	TGTGCCTCCGGGGGTTGGCAGGGGGCTTCAAGTGAGCAGTTCTTC	CASGGWQGASSEQFF
TRBJ1-2	many	TRBV25-1	TRBD1	TGTGCCAGCAATCGACAGGGGGACTATGGCTACACCTTC	CASNRQGDYGYTF
TRBJ2-1	NA	TRBV7-2	NA	TGTGCCAGCAGCTTAGTAGCGGCTAGCTACAATGAGCAGTTCTTC	CASSLVAASYNEQFF
TRBJ1-2	NA	TRBV16	NA	TGTGCCGGCAGCCGGGGACGGAAGGGGTATGGCTACACCTTC	CAGSRGRKGYGYTF
TRBJ2-7	many	TRBV6-2/TRBV6-3	TRBD1	TGTGCCAGTACTACCTGGGACAGGGCTTACGAGCAGTACTTC	CASTTWDRAYEQYF
TRBJ2-3	NA	TRBV11-3	NA	TGTGCCAGCAGAAAACATCAGGGAGATACGCAGTATTTT	CASRKHQGDTQYF
TRBJ2-1	NA	TRBV12-3/TRBV12-4	NA	TGTGCCAGCAGTTTAGGGACCAACCGTGGGGTCAATGAGCAGTTCTTC	CASSLGTNRGVNEQFF
TRBJ2-2	few	TRBV6-6	TRBD1	TGTGCCAGCAGTACCCAAAACAGGGGGACCGGGGAGCTGTTTTTT	CASSTQNRGTGELFF
TRBJ2-4	few	TRBV6-2/TRBV6-3	NA	TGTGCCAGCAGGGCCGACAACTACGGGCAGTACTTC	CASRADNYGQYF
TRBJ2-7	many	TRBV6-1	NA	TGTGCCATATCTGGGAATAGCTACGAGCAGTACTTC	CAISGNSYEQYF
TRBJ1-1	NA	TRBV12-3/TRBV12-4	NA	TGTGCCAGCAGCCCAATTATCTCCGGAGCTTTCTTT	CASSPIISGAFF
TRBJ1-1	NA	TRBV10-3	NA	TGTGCCATCAGTGAGTTCGGGACATTCAACACTGAAGCTTTCTTT	CAISEFGTFNTEAFF
TRBJ1-1	many	TRBV28	TRBD1	TGTGCCAGCACGGGACAGGGGGCGATTGACACTGAAGCTTTCTTT	CASTGQGAIDTEAFF
TRBJ2-1	many	TRBV6-5	NA	TGTGCCAGCAGTTCGGGCAATGAGGGGTTCTTC	CASSSGNEGFF
TRBJ2-3	NA	TRBV7-9	TRBD1	TGTGCCAGCAGCTTACGGGACAGTAACACAGATACGCAGTATTTT	CASSLRDSNTDTQYF
TRBJ2-1	many	TRBV7-6	TRBD1	TGTGCCAGCAGCTCGCGGGACAGGGGGCTCTCCTACAATGAGCAGTTCTTC	CASSSRDRGLSYNEQFF
TRBJ2-7	NA	TRBV5-1	NA	TGCGCCAGCAGCTTGGGAGCCAAATACAATGAGCAGTACTTC	CASSLGAKYNEQYF
TRBJ2-7	NA	TRBV11-2	TRBD2	TGTGCCAGCAGCTTAGTGGGCGGGGGGCGTTACAATGAGCAGTACTTC	CASSLVGGGRYNEQYF
TRBJ2-3	NA	TRBV30	NA	TGTGCCTGGACTGTTAATACCGATACGCAGTATTTT	CAWTVNTDTQYF
TRBJ2-5	NA	TRBV5-1	NA	TGCGCCAGCAGCTATGGACAGACCGGGGCCCAGTACTTC	CASSYGQTGAQYF
TRBJ2-1	many	TRBV7-9	NA	TGTGCCAGCGTTGGGCCAGGGAGACACAATGAGCAGTTCTTC	CASVGPGRHNEQFF
TRBJ1-4	few	TRBV14	NA	TGTGCCAGCAGCCAAGATGACAGAATGGTGGCTAATGAAAAACTGTTTTTT	CASSQDDRMVANEKLFF
TRBJ2-7	few	TRBV14	NA	TGTGCCAGCAGCCTCGACGGACGGATCTACGAGCAGTACTTC	CASSLDGRIYEQYF
TRBJ2-1	many	TRBV6-2/TRBV6-3	TRBD1	TGTGCCAGCAAGCCCCGGGACAGGGTTCCCAATGAGCAGTTCTTC	CASKPRDRVPNEQFF
TRBJ2-7	NA	TRBV27	NA	TGTGCCAGCAGTTTATTAGCCCAGAGCTCCTACGAGCAGTACTTC	CASSLLAQSSYEQYF
TRBJ2-7	many	TRBV10-2	TRBD1	TGTGCCAGCAGGCCGGGACAGGGTTACGAGCAGTACTTC	CASRPGQGYEQYF
TRBJ2-7	many	TRBV3-1	NA	TGTGCCAGCAGCCAAGAAGCACGCGAGCAGTACTTC	CASSQEAREQYF
TRBJ1-5	few	TRBV6-6	NA	TGTGCCAGCACCGGGGGGGGGAGCAATCAGCCCCAGCATTTT	CASTGGGSNQPQHF
TRBJ2-7	NA	TRBV30	NA	TGTGCCTGGAGTTCTGTTGCTCCCTACGAGCAGTACTTC	CAWSSVAPYEQYF
TRBJ2-3	many	TRBV6-2/TRBV6-3	NA	TGTGCCAGCAGTTTCCAGCTGGTTAGCACAGATACGCAGTATTTT	CASSFQLVSTDTQYF
TRBJ1-5	NA	TRBV12-3/TRBV12-4	NA	TGTGCCAGCAGTTTCTACGACGGGGGCAATCAGCCCCAGCATTTT	CASSFYDGGNQPQHF
TRBJ2-7	many	TRBV12-3/TRBV12-4	TRBD2	TGTGCCAGCGGTAATCCGGGACTAGCGGCTTACGAGCAGTACTTC	CASGNPGLAAYEQYF
TRBJ2-5	many	TRBV5-1	TRBD2	TGCGCCAGCAGACAAAGAGCGGGGAGCGGGGAGACCCAGTACTTC	CASRQRAGSGETQYF
TRBJ2-3	many	TRBV7-9	TRBD2	TGTGCCAGCAGCAAAGGACTAGCGGGGGGTAGCACAGATACGCAGTATTTT	CASSKGLAGGSTDTQYF
TRBJ1-1	NA	TRBV14	NA	TGTGCCAGCAGCCAAGAAACCCGGAACACTGAAGCTTTCTTT	CASSQETRNTEAFF
TRBJ2-5	many	TRBV7-2	NA	TGTGCCAGCAGCCCCCGCCCCGGGCAAGAGACCCAGTACTTC	CASSPRPGQETQYF
TRBJ2-7	many	TRBV3-1	TRBD2	TGTGCCAGCAGCCCTAGCGGACGCGAGCAGTACTTC	CASSPSGREQYF
TRBJ1-2	many	TRBV6-5	NA	TGTGCCACCAGGCAGGACGTCGGATATGGCTACACCTTC	CATRQDVGYGYTF
TRBJ2-3	NA	TRBV28	TRBD1	TGTGCCAGCAGTCCACAGGGGGTCGCACATGGTATGCAGTATTTT	CASSPQGVAHGMQYF
TRBJ1-4	NA	TRBV20-1	NA	TGCAGTGCTAGAGATCACCGAAGGAGCGCAACTAATGAAAAACTGTTTTTT	CSARDHRRSATNEKLFF
TRBJ1-2	many	TRBV25-1	NA	TGTGCCAGCAGTGAATATGGGGCATCCGACTATGGCTACACCTTC	CASSEYGASDYGYTF
TRBJ1-1	NA	TRBV10-3	TRBD1	TGTGCCATCAGTAGGACAGGGGAGGACACTGAAGCTTTCTTT	CAISRTGEDTEAFF
TRBJ1-4	NA	TRBV19	NA	TGTGCCAGTACCCGGACACCAACTAATGAAAAACTGTTTTTT	CASTRTPTNEKLFF
TRBJ2-3	many	TRBV2	NA	TGTGCCAGCATAGGATCGTCCGCTAGCACAGATACGCAGTATTTT	CASIGSSASTDTQYF
TRBJ2-5	NA	TRBV7-9	TRBD2	TGTGCCAGCAGCTTAGGGGCTAGCGGGCCCCAAGAGACCCAGTACTTC	CASSLGASGPQETQYF